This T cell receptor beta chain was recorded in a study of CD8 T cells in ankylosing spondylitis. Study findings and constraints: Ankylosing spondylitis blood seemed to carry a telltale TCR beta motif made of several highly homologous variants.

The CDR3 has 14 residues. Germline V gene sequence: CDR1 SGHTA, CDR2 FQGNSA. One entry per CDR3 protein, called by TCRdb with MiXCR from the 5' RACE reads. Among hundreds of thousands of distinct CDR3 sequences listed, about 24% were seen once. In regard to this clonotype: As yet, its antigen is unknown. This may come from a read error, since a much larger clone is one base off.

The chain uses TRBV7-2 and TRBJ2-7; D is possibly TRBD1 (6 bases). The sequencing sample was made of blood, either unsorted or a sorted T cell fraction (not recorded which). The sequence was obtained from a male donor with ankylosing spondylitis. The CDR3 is CACSPDRTAYEQYV. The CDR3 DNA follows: TGTGCCTGCAGCCCAGACAGGACTGCCTACGAGCAGTACGTC.